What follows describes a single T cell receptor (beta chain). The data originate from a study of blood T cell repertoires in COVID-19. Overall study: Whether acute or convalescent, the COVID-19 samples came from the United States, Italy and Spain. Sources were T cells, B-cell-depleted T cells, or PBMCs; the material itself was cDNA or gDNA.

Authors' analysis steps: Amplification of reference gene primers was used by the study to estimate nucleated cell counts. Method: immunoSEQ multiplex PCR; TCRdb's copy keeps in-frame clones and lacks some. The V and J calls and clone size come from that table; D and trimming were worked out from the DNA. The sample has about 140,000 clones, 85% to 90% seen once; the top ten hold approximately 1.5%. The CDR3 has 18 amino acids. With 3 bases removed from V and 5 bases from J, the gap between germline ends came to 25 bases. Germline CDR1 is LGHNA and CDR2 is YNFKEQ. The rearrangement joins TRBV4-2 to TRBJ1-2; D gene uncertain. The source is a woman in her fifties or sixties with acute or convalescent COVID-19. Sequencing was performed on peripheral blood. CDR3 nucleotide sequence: TGTGCCAGCAGCCATATAGTAACCTTGATAGGAGGGCCTTATGGCTACACCTTC. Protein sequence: CASSHIVTLIGGPYGYTF.